Shown below are 21 T cell receptor beta chains from a single sample sequenced in a study of radiation and T cells in renal cell carcinoma. Time point specified: blood 4 weeks post-SBRT, at nephrectomy. Regarding treatment: 15 Gy SBRT to primary tumor, nephrectomy 4 weeks later. Assay: immunoSEQ multiplex PCR; the TCRdb copy retains only in-frame clones and omits some. The repertoire includes approximately 86,000 clones, roughly 80% of them detected once, and roughly a tenth sits in the top ten. Sequenced here: blood, sampled from a patient whose treatment included radiotherapy and nephrectomy. All receptors derive from a man between 45 and 60 years old with renal cell carcinoma.

This clone was seen only a few times. The chain uses TRBV19 and TRBJ1-5; 8 bases align to TRBD1. Germline V gene lookup returns CDR1 LNHDA and CDR2 SQIVND (reference sequence). This CDR3 has 16 amino acids. The ends lost 6 bases at V and 3 bases at J; junction bases unmatched: 10. CDR3 in DNA: TGTGCCAGTAGAGGACAGGGATCGGCTGTCAATCAGCCCCAGCATTTT. This encodes CASRGQGSAVNQPQHF.

This clone was observed once. This chain uses TRBV6-1 with TRBJ2-5, with D tentatively TRBD2 (5 bases). CDR3 length: 13 residues. V lost 2 bases and J lost 4, with 8 bases in between. Germline assignment: CDR1 MNHNS and CDR2 SASEGT. The CDR3, as DNA: TGTGCCAGCAGTGAAAGTCTAGCAGAGACCCAGTACTTC. Its translation: CASSESLAETQYF.

The V gene is TRBV27, the J gene TRBJ2-1, with 9 bases lining up with TRBD1. Germline CDR1 is MNHEY and CDR2 is SMNVEV (reference sequence). There are 16 residues in the CDR3. Germline trimming cut 2 bases from V and 5 bases from J; bases unmatched to any gene: 7. CDR3: CASSLSWTGAHNEQFF. Here the CDR3 DNA reads TGTGCCAGCAGTTTAAGTTGGACAGGGGCGCACAATGAGCAGTTCTTC.

This sequence joins TRBV9 and TRBJ2-1; D uncertain. Germline-derived CDR1 and CDR2 are SGDLS and YYNGEE. This CDR3 has 16 residues. V was shortened by 0 bases and J by 5 bases, with 15 bases between the two germline ends. The CDR3 is CASSVGIQFSDNEQFF. The CDR3 DNA sequence: TGTGCCAGCAGCGTAGGGATCCAGTTTAGTGACAATGAGCAGTTCTTC.

This clone was observed once. The chain combines TRBV6-5 with TRBJ2-1; weak D call: TRBD1 (5 bases). The germline CDR1 and CDR2 sequences are MNHEY and SVGAGI. The CDR3 length is 13 residues. With 2 bases removed from V and 8 bases from J, the gap between germline ends came to 10 bases. The CDR3: CASSYTDSYEQFF. CDR3 in DNA: TGTGCCAGCAGTTACACCGACAGCTATGAGCAGTTCTTC.

The V and J genes are TRBV27 and TRBJ1-2; 8 bases line up with TRBD1. V dropped 0 bases and J dropped 8; count of bases not matched to a gene: 2. CDR3 length: 13 amino acids. Germline V gene sequence: CDR1 MNHEY, CDR2 SMNVEV (reference sequence). The CDR3 spells CASSLSRQGGYTF. The CDR3 DNA reads TGTGCCAGCAGTTTATCCCGACAGGGGGGCTACACCTTC.

This rearrangement joins TRBV5-5 to TRBJ1-4, with D hard to call. This CDR3 has 16 residues. Trimming cost V 3 bases and J 8 bases, with 20 bases left between them. CDR1 SGHKS and CDR2 YYEKEE come from the germline V gene (reference sequence). In DNA form, the CDR3 reads TGTGCCAGCAGCTCGGGGTACGGGGATTTACGGGAAAAACTGTTTTTT. As protein: CASSSGYGDLREKLFF.

V gene TRBV2 combines with J gene TRBJ2-3; possible D gene TRBD1, 5 bases. CDR1 is SNHLY and CDR2 is FYNNEI in the germline V gene. V lost 7 bases, J lost 1 base, and 12 bases lay in between. The CDR3 covers 14 residues. The CDR3 coding sequence is TGTGCCAGCATCAGGGATGTGGGCACAGATACGCAGTATTTT. Amino acid sequence: CASIRDVGTDTQYF.

In regard to this clone: The same CDR3 is also encoded by other DNA sequences in this sample. In DNA, the CDR3 is TGCGCCAGCAGCTTGGGGGGACAGACACAAGAGACCCAGTACTTC. Its protein product is CASSLGGQTQETQYF. The chain has TRBV5-1 and TRBJ2-5, with 7 bases matching TRBD1. V shed 0 bases and J 2 bases; nucleotides not matched to a gene: 4. Germline V gene sequence: CDR1 SGHRS, CDR2 YFSETQ. This CDR3 is 15 amino acids long.

CDR3 sequence reads: CASSQGQGASRTQYF. The CDR3 region has the DNA TGCGCCAGCAGCCAGGGACAGGGGGCGAGCAGGACCCAGTACTTC. The chain employs TRBV4-1 and TRBJ2-5, with 12 bases fitting TRBD1. With 3 bases clipped from V and 7 bases from J, the junction kept 6 bases outside the gene matches. The CDR3 length is 15 residues. Germline assignment: CDR1 MGHRA and CDR2 YSYEKL.

The J gene is TRBJ2-3, the V gene TRBV5-1; a possible D gene is TRBD1 (5 bases). CDR3 size: 13 residues. The V gene lost 0 bases and the J gene lost 6 bases, with 8 bases spanning the gap. Germline assignment: CDR1 SGHRS and CDR2 YFSETQ. CDR3 nucleotides: TGCGCCAGCAGCTTGGCCAGGGCGGATACGCAGTATTTT. Translated: CASSLARADTQYF.

This CDR3 reads CAIRGQGNQPQHF. In DNA, the CDR3 is TGTGCCATCAGAGGACAGGGCAATCAGCCCCAGCATTTT. This chain joins TRBV10-3 and TRBJ1-5; TRBD1 matches 7 bases. The CDR3 is 13 amino acids. CDR1 and CDR2 from the germline V gene are ENHRY and SYGVKD. V lost 6 bases and J lost 2; bases outside the gene matches: 1.

CDR3 amino acids: CASSVSLYTDTQYF. For the CDR3, the DNA is TGTGCCAGCAGTGTCTCCCTGTACACAGATACGCAGTATTTT. This chain uses TRBV6-4 with TRBJ2-3; D is unclear. Germline CDR1 is MRHNA and CDR2 is SNTAGT. Trimming pared 4 bases from V and 2 bases from J, leaving 10 bases between. The CDR3 covers 14 residues.

The chain links TRBV19 to TRBJ2-1, with a weak D call TRBD1 (5 bases). CDR3 length: 13 amino acids. V lost 3 bases and J 8 bases, leaving 11 bases between the germline ends. Germline values: CDR1 LNHDA, CDR2 SQIVND (reference sequence). CDR3 sequence (DNA): TGTGCCAGTAGTATCGACTTAGGGGATGAGCAGTTCTTC. Protein sequence: CASSIDLGDEQFF.

The J gene is TRBJ1-3, the V gene TRBV19, with a possible D match to TRBD1 (5 bases). This CDR3 contains 14 residues. Trimming removed 5 bases from V and 0 bases from J, with 8 bases in between. CDR1 LNHDA and CDR2 SQIVND come from the germline V gene (reference sequence). The CDR3 DNA is TGTGCCAGTAGTTTACAGGTCTCTGGAAACACCATATATTTT. Its translation is CASSLQVSGNTIYF. The full variable domain, its missing parts supplied by reference TRBV19 and TRBJ1-3, is DGGITQSPKYLFRKEGQNVTLSCEQNLNHDAMYWYRQDPGQGLRLIYYSQIVNDFQKGDIAEGYSVSREKKESFPLTVTSAQKNPTAFYLCASSLQVSGNTIYFGEGSWLTVV.

The J gene is TRBJ1-6, the V gene TRBV7-2, with TRBD1 identical over 8 bases. Trimming took 3 bases from V and 9 from J; bases not matched to a gene: 13. CDR1 SGHTA and CDR2 FQGNSA come from the germline V gene. The CDR3 spans 17 residues. CDR3 sequence reads: CASSFQGAAITASPLHF. The CDR3 DNA reads TGTGCCAGCAGCTTTCAGGGGGCAGCGATTACGGCTTCACCCCTCCACTTT.

The rearrangement joins TRBV25-1 to TRBJ2-1; 7 bases agree with TRBD2. The V segment lost 2 bases and the J segment 9 bases; nucleotides outside the gene matches: 7. The CDR3 is made up of 14 amino acids. The germline V gene has CDR1 MGHDK and CDR2 SYGVNS. The CDR3 here is CASSEGGVPSEQFF. The CDR3 DNA sequence: TGTGCCAGCAGTGAAGGGGGGGTGCCGAGTGAGCAGTTCTTC.

The genes are TRBV7-8 and TRBJ2-2; no definite D call. The CDR3 runs to 18 residues. Germline CDR1 reads SGHVS; CDR2 reads FQNEAQ. V was clipped by 5 bases and J by 6 bases, with 25 bases between them. This CDR3 is CASSPPVRLRNFAGELFF. The CDR3 DNA reads TGTGCCAGCAGCCCGCCTGTCCGTCTCAGGAATTTTGCCGGGGAGCTGTTTTTT.

The chain uses TRBV4-1 and TRBJ1-2; D may be TRBD1 (6 bases). V lost 4 bases and J lost 2, with 14 bases in between. The germline V gene encodes CDR1 MGHRA and CDR2 YSYEKL. The CDR3 contains 15 residues. As DNA, the CDR3 is TGCGCCAGCAGCCCGGGGGGGGCGACGAACTATGGCTACACCTTC. Protein product: CASSPGGATNYGYTF.

The chain employs TRBV5-1 and TRBJ1-3, with D possibly being TRBD1 (5 bases). Trimming took off 1 base at V and 3 bases at J, with 14 bases between the two ends. The CDR3 has 16 residues. From germline, CDR1 is SGHRS and CDR2 YFSETQ. CDR3 coding DNA: TGCGCCAGCAGCTTGCGGGGCGGCACGCATGGAAACACCATATATTTT. Translated, it gives CASSLRGGTHGNTIYF.

The chain couples TRBV28 to TRBJ1-6; D gene uncertain. V lost 5 bases to trimming and J lost 8 bases, with 10 bases between them. The germline CDR1 and CDR2 sequences are MDHEN and SYDVKM. This CDR3 has 13 amino acids. DNA of the CDR3: TGTGCCAGCAGTCCGCGGGTGGATTCACCCCTCCACTTT. Protein sequence: CASSPRVDSPLHF.